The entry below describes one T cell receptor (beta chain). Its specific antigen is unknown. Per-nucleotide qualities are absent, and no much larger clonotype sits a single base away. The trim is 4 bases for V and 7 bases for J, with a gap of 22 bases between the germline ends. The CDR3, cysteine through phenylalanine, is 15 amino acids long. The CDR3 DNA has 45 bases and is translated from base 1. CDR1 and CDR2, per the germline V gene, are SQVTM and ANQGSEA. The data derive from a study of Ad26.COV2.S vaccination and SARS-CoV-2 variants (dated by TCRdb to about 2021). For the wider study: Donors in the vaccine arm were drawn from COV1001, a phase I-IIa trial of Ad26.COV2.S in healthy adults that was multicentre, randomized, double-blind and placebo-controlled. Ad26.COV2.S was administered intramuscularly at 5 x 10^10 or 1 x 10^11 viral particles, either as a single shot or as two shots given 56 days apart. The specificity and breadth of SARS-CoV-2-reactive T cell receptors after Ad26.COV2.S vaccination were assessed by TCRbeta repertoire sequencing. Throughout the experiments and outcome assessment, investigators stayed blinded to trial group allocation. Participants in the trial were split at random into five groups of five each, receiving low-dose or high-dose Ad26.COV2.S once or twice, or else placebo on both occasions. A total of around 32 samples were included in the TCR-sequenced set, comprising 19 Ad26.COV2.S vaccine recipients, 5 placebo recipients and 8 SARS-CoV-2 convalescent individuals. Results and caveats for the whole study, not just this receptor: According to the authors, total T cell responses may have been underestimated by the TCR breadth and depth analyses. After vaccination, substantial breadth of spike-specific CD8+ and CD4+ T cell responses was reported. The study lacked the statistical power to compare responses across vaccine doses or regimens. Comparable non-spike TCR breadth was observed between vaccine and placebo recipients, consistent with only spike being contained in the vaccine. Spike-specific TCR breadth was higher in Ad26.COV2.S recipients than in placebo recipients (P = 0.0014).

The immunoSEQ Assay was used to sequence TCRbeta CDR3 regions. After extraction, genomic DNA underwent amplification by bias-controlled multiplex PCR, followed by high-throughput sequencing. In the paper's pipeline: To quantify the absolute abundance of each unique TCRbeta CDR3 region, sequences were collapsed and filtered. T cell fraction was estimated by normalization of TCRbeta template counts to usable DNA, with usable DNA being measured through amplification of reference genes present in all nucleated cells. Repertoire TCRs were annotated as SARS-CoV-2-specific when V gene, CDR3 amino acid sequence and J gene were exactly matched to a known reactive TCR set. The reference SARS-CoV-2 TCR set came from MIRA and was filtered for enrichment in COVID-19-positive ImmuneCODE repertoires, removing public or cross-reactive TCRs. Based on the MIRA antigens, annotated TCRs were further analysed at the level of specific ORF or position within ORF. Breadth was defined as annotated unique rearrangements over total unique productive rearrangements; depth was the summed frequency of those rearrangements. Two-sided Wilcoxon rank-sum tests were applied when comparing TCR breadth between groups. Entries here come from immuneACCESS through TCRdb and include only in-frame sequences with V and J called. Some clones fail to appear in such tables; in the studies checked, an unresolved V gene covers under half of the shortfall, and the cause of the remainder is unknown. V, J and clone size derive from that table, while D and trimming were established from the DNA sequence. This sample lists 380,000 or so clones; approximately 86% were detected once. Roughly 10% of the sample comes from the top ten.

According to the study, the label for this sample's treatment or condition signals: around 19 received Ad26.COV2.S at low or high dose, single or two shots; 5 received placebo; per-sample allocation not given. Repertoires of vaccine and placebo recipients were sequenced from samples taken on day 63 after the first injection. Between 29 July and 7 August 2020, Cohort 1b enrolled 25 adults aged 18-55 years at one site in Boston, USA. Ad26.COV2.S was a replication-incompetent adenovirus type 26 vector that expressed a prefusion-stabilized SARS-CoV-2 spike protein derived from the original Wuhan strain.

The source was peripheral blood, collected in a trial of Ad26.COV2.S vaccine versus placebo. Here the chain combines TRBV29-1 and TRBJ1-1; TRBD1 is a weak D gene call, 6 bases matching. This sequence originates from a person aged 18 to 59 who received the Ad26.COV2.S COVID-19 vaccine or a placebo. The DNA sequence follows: TGCAGCGTTGCCTTGTTTGGGGGCGGGTTGAATGAAGCTTTCTTT. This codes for CSVALFGGGLNEAFF.